This T cell receptor (beta chain) was found in a study of blood T cells in healthy people across ages. Each sample provided at least 5.5 micrograms of extracted total RNA. Worth noting for this clonotype: Antigen: not known.

For the second PCR, which ran for roughly 7 to 11 cycles, a sample-barcoded 5' primer and a J-beta primer mix were used. A tag from a template-switch adaptor with 12 random nucleotides marked each cDNA molecule. TCRdb passed the 5' RACE reads through MiXCR, listing each CDR3 protein once. The table lists some 1.7 million distinct CDR3 sequences, 28% of them singletons, with 7.7% in the top ten. Broader study findings: With age, beta diversity per million T cells declined roughly linearly, significantly by 40. Both higher diversity and more naive CD4+ cells marked long-lived donors when set against aged donors.

This CDR3 has 14 residues. V lost 2 bases and J 7 bases, leaving 12 bases between the germline ends. CDR1 and CDR2 (germline): SGHDN, FVKESK. The rearrangement links TRBV14 to TRBJ2-1, with D unclear. Sample: blood. This TCR derives from a woman in her 30s in good health. CDR3 sequence (DNA): TGTGCCAGCAGCCAATGGTCCGACATTAATGAGCAGTTCTTC. It codes for CASSQWSDINEQFF.